These 29 T cell receptor beta chains share one sample of origin, sequenced in a study of blood T cell repertoires in COVID-19. Only in-frame clones appear in the TCRdb table, and some are missing; sequencing was by immunoSEQ multiplex PCR. The sample shows about 200,000 clones, 82% of them seen only once. The specimen sequenced was peripheral blood. All receptors come from a woman in her sixties or seventies with COVID-19, enrolled during active disease.

V gene TRBV27 combines with J gene TRBJ2-2, with D possibly being TRBD2 (6 bases). Germline CDR1 MNHEY, CDR2 SMNVEV (reference sequence). The CDR3 is 17 amino acids. The V end lost 6 bases, the J end lost 1 base, and 18 bases lay between the germline ends. The CDR3 loop reads CASSRITAGKNTGELFF. For the CDR3, the DNA is TGTGCCAGCAGCCGCATAACCGCGGGAAAGAACACCGGGGAGCTGTTTTTT.

The rearrangement links TRBV28 to TRBJ2-3, with 7 bases aligning to TRBD2. The germline V gene has CDR1 MDHEN and CDR2 SYDVKM. Unmatched junction bases numbered 19, after V lost 4 bases and J lost 0 bases. CDR3 size: 20 residues. CDR3 sequence: CASSSFPGGKRKASTDTQYF. The DNA for the CDR3 is TGTGCCAGCAGTTCGTTCCCGGGAGGCAAGCGGAAAGCTAGCACAGATACGCAGTATTTT.

The rearrangement joins TRBV19 to TRBJ2-1, with D tentatively TRBD2 (6 bases). The germline CDR1 and CDR2 sequences are LNHDA and SQIVND (reference sequence). The V gene lost 6 bases and the J gene lost 3 bases, with 12 bases spanning the gap. There are 14 residues in the CDR3. The CDR3 region is CASSGSYNYNEQFF. CDR3 DNA: TGTGCCAGTAGCGGGAGCTACAACTACAATGAGCAGTTCTTC.

The chain links TRBV19 to TRBJ2-5; 8 nucleotides line up with TRBD2. The CDR3 is 12 residues long. The V gene end was trimmed by 11 bases and the J gene end by 5 bases; junction bases not matched to a gene: 7. CDR1 and CDR2 from the germline V gene are LNHDA and SQIVND (reference sequence). The DNA of the CDR3 is TGTGCCCTTCGGGGGGGGCCGGAGACCCAGTACTTC. This sequence encodes CALRGGPETQYF.

V gene TRBV3-1 (or the pseudogene TRBV3-2) combines with J gene TRBJ2-1, with D hard to call. The ends were cut back, 2 bases at V and 10 bases at J, with 6 bases in the middle. The V gene's germline CDR1 is LGHDT and CDR2 YNNKEL (reference sequence). The CDR3 runs 11 residues. CDR3 coding DNA: TGTGCCAGCAGCCAAAGGAGAGAGCAGTTCTTC. Its protein is CASSQRREQFF.

This clone appeared a single time. The genes are TRBV29-1 and TRBJ2-5, with D perhaps matching TRBD2 (7 bases). CDR1 and CDR2 from the germline V gene are SQVTM and ANQGSEA. Deletions cut 4 bases from V and 2 bases from J, with 11 bases between. The CDR3 runs to 13 residues. As DNA, the CDR3 is TGCAGCGTTGGGGAGGGGGGGCAAGAGACCCAGTACTTC. Residues: CSVGEGGQETQYF.

This chain joins TRBV6-1 and TRBJ2-7, with TRBD1 as a possible D gene (5 bases). Trimming took off 2 bases at V and 2 bases at J, with 10 bases between the two ends. Per germline, CDR1 MNHNS and CDR2 SASEGT. The CDR3 has 14 amino acids. This chain's CDR3 is CASSEYRWTYEQYF. DNA of the CDR3: TGTGCCAGCAGTGAATACAGGTGGACCTACGAGCAGTACTTC.

V is TRBV5-1 and J is TRBJ1-1, with unresolved D. The CDR3 is 15 residues long. Germline loops: CDR1 SGHRS, CDR2 YFSETQ. Trimming pared 0 bases from V and 3 bases from J, leaving 12 bases between. The CDR3 nucleotides are TGCGCCAGCAGCTTGGGAGGCAAGAGGGACACTGAAGCTTTCTTT. This codes for CASSLGGKRDTEAFF.

This clone was seen a handful of times. This chain joins TRBV5-4 and TRBJ2-1; the match to TRBD2 covers 9 bases. Germline lookup yields CDR1 SGHNT and CDR2 YYREEE (reference sequence). The trim removed 0 bases at V and 1 base at J, leaving 5 bases unmatched. This CDR3 spans 17 amino acids. The CDR3 coding sequence is TGTGCCAGCAGCTTGGCGGGCGGGAGGGGTTCCTACAATGAGCAGTTCTTC. This sequence encodes CASSLAGGRGSYNEQFF.

V and J are TRBV2 and TRBJ1-1; D remains ambiguous. Trimming removed 6 bases from V and 5 bases from J, with 13 bases in between. The germline CDR1 and CDR2 sequences are SNHLY and FYNNEI. The CDR3 sequence is 13 residues long. DNA for the CDR3: TGTGCCAGCAGGTCGTCGAGGGTTACTGAAGCTTTCTTT. The encoded protein is CASRSSRVTEAFF. The complete variable domain, with remaining parts taken from reference TRBV2 and TRBJ1-1, reads EPEVTQTPSHQVTQMGQEVILRCVPISNHLYFYWYRQILGQKVEFLVSFYNNEISEKSEIFDDQFSVERPDGSNFTLKIRSTKLEDSAMYFCASRSSRVTEAFFGQGTRLTVV.

The V call is TRBV5-4, the J call TRBJ2-3; 8 positions match TRBD1. Germline CDR1 reads SGHNT; CDR2 reads YYREEE (reference sequence). The CDR3 has 12 amino acids. The V segment lost 0 bases and the J segment 11 bases; nucleotides outside the gene matches: 2. CDR3 nucleotide sequence: TGTGCCAGCAGCTTGGCAGGGGGCGAGCAGTATTTT. As protein: CASSLAGGEQYF.

The chain couples TRBV28 to TRBJ1-5; D perhaps matches TRBD1 (5 bases). CDR3 length equals 15 residues. Germline loops: CDR1 MDHEN, CDR2 SYDVKM. Trimming pared 7 bases from V and 7 bases from J, leaving 20 bases between. This CDR3 is CASTPRPRGEQPQHF. The CDR3 DNA is TGTGCCAGCACTCCCCGACCGCGGGGCGAGCAGCCCCAGCATTTT.

V and J are TRBV29-1 and TRBJ1-3; TRBD1 aligns across 8 bases. In germline, CDR1 is SQVTM, CDR2 ANQGSEA. The V gene end was trimmed by 4 bases and the J gene end by 10 bases; junction bases not matched to a gene: 3. CDR3 length equals 11 residues. In nucleotides, the CDR3 is TGCAGCGTTGCAACAGGGGGAACCATATATTTT. Protein product: CSVATGGTIYF. Combining the CDR3 with reference TRBV29-1 and TRBJ1-3 gives the whole variable domain SAVISQKPSRDICQRGTSLTIQCQVDSQVTMMFWYRQQPGQSLTLIATANQGSEATYESGFVIDKFPISRPNLTFSTLTVSNMSPEDSSIYLCSVATGGTIYFGEGSWLTVV.

V gene TRBV28 combines with J gene TRBJ2-5; unclear D gene. CDR1 and CDR2 from the germline V gene are MDHEN and SYDVKM. V shed 5 bases and J shed 3 bases, with 25 bases lying between them. This CDR3 is built from 18 residues. The CDR3 bases are TGTGCCAGCAGTCGTCTCCTGATTTTGCGCACTCCTGAAGAGACCCAGTACTTC. It yields the protein CASSRLLILRTPEETQYF. The whole variable domain, filled in from reference TRBV28 and TRBJ2-5, reads DVKVTQSSRYLVKRTGEKVFLECVQDMDHENMFWYRQDPGLGLRLIYFSYDVKMKEKGDIPEGYSVSREKKERFSLILESASTNQTSMYLCASSRLLILRTPEETQYFGPGTRLLVL.

This chain connects TRBV10-3 to TRBJ2-3; tentatively, D is TRBD2 (6 bases). This CDR3 spans 13 amino acids. CDR1 is ENHRY and CDR2 is SYGVKD in the germline V gene. Between the trimmed V and J ends, which lost 4 bases and 3 bases, there was a span of 8 bases. CDR3 sequence (DNA): TGTGCCATCAGTGGCCGGGAGACAGATACGCAGTATTTT. Its translation: CAISGRETDTQYF.

The chain employs TRBV5-1 and TRBJ2-2; D is ambiguous. The CDR3 runs to 13 residues. Germline values: CDR1 SGHRS, CDR2 YFSETQ. Trimming shortened V by 3 bases and J by 1 base, and 4 bases separated the two germline ends. CDR3 sequence reads: CASSYGNTGELFF. CDR3 sequence (DNA): TGCGCCAGCAGCTACGGGAACACCGGGGAGCTGTTTTTT. Full variable domain (outside the CDR3, taken from reference TRBV5-1 and TRBJ2-2): KAGVTQTPRYLIKTRGQQVTLSCSPISGHRSVSWYQQTPGQGLQFLFEYFSETQRNKGNFPGRFSGRQFSNSRSEMNVSTLELGDSALYLCASSYGNTGELFFGEGSRLTVL.

The chain joins TRBV5-1 to TRBJ1-1; D might be TRBD1 (6 bases). The CDR3 is made up of 15 amino acids. Trimming removed 3 bases at V and 3 bases at J, with 15 bases between. Germline CDR1 SGHRS, CDR2 YFSETQ. The CDR3 here is CASSYQTGRDTEAFF. CDR3 coding DNA: TGCGCCAGCAGCTACCAAACAGGGAGGGACACTGAAGCTTTCTTT.

The CDR3 loop reads CASSSQTGIYEQYV. In DNA form, the CDR3 reads TGTGCCAGCAGCTCCCAGACAGGGATCTACGAGCAGTACGTC. V gene TRBV5-5 combines with J gene TRBJ2-7, with 7 bases matching TRBD1. The length of the CDR3 is 14 residues. In germline, CDR1 is SGHKS, CDR2 YYEKEE (reference sequence). J lost 3 bases, V lost 3 bases, and 6 bases had no gene match.

This rearrangement joins TRBV7-2 to TRBJ2-3, with TRBD2 identical over 8 bases. The germline gives CDR1 SGHTA, CDR2 FQGNSA. Trimming removed 3 bases from V and 6 bases from J; junction bases left unmatched: 8. There are 15 residues in the CDR3. CDR3 sequence: CASSFFAGGADTQYF. CDR3 bases: TGTGCCAGCAGCTTTTTCGCCGGGGGGGCGGATACGCAGTATTTT.

V gene TRBV9 combines with J gene TRBJ2-1; the match to TRBD1 covers 9 bases. CDR1 is SGDLS and CDR2 is YYNGEE in the germline V gene. CDR3 length: 17 residues. The junction had 10 bases not matched to a gene; V was cut back by 2 bases and J by 4 bases. The CDR3 region is CASSVAIGTGIYNEQFF. The CDR3 coding sequence is TGTGCCAGCAGCGTTGCCATAGGGACAGGGATATACAATGAGCAGTTCTTC.

The rearrangement uses TRBV6-5 and TRBJ1-6, with 8 nucleotides matching TRBD1. The CDR3 contains 14 residues. Trimming cost V 8 bases and J 7 bases; bases outside gene matches: 7. CDR1 is MNHEY and CDR2 is SVGAGI in the germline V gene. Here the CDR3 reads CASRRGQENSPLHF. In nucleotides, the CDR3 is TGTGCCAGCCGCCGGGGACAGGAAAATTCACCCCTCCACTTT.

CDR3 coding DNA: TGTGCCAGCAGTTACTCCCCCCGGGACAGCGGGCAGCCCCAGCATTTT. It codes for CASSYSPRDSGQPQHF. This chain joins TRBV6-2 or TRBV6-3 and TRBJ1-5; 7 bases agree with TRBD1. Trimming cost V 0 bases and J 7 bases; bases outside gene matches: 9. This CDR3 comprises 16 residues. Germline CDR1 MNHEY, CDR2 SVGEGT.

The CDR3 region has the DNA TGTGCCAGCAGCCCGACAGGGCCCGACTATGGCTACACCTTC. This encodes CASSPTGPDYGYTF. The chain uses TRBV9 and TRBJ1-2, with 7 bases matching TRBD1. The junction had 6 bases not matched to a gene; V was cut back by 4 bases and J by 3 bases. CDR1 is SGDLS and CDR2 is YYNGEE in the germline V gene. This CDR3 region has 14 residues.

The V gene is TRBV7-3, the J gene TRBJ2-2, with 10 bases that match TRBD1. After removal of 4 bases from V and 3 bases from J, the junction contained 11 bases not matched to a gene. Germline assignment: CDR1 SGHTA and CDR2 FQGTGA. CDR3 length: 18 amino acids. CDR3 sequence: CASSSSGTGAWDTGELFF. The CDR3 region has the DNA TGTGCCAGCAGCTCCTCTGGGACAGGGGCCTGGGACACCGGGGAGCTGTTTTTT.

Comments on this clone: Within the sample, other DNA sequences also encode this same CDR3. For the CDR3, the DNA is TGTGCCAGCAGTTTAACTACAGGGGGCGGCTACACCTTC. Protein sequence: CASSLTTGGGYTF. This chain joins TRBV28 and TRBJ1-2, with 9 positions matching TRBD1. The length of the CDR3 is 13 residues. Per germline, CDR1 MDHEN and CDR2 SYDVKM. V lost 2 bases and J lost 8; bases outside the gene matches: 3.

The V gene is TRBV4-3, the J gene TRBJ1-4, with 7 bases identical to TRBD1. The CDR3 spans 17 residues. In germline, CDR1 is LGHNA, CDR2 YSLEER. The junction had 8 bases not matched to a gene; V was cut back by 0 bases and J by 4 bases. The CDR3 here is CASSQDTGTVNNEKLFF. The CDR3 DNA reads TGCGCCAGCAGCCAAGACACCGGGACAGTTAATAATGAAAAACTGTTTTTT.

The chain has TRBV28 and TRBJ2-6; a weak D match, TRBD1 (6 bases). This CDR3 comprises 16 residues. The germline V gene encodes CDR1 MDHEN and CDR2 SYDVKM. V lost 6 bases to trimming and J lost 1 base, with 13 bases between them. The CDR3 coding sequence is TGTGCCAGCAGCACCACACAGGGATCTGGGGCCAACGTCCTGACTTTC. Its protein product is CASSTTQGSGANVLTF.

On this clone itself: One end of the junction is discordant with germline, which a read error may explain. The J gene is TRBJ2-5, the V gene TRBV7-7, with TRBD2 matching over 12 bases. Per germline, CDR1 SSHAT and CDR2 FNYEAQ (reference sequence). This CDR3 is 16 amino acids long. The CDR3 protein is CASSLGWTSGEETQYF. The CDR3, as DNA: TGTGCTAGCAGCTTAGGGTGGACTAGCGGGGAAGAGACCCAGTACTTC.

The sample holds one count of this clone. The rearrangement uses TRBV3-1 (or the pseudogene TRBV3-2) and TRBJ2-7, with 7 positions matching TRBD2. V gave up 1 base and J gave up 6 bases; unmatched junction bases: 3. Germline V gene lookup returns CDR1 LGHDT and CDR2 YNNKEL (reference sequence). The CDR3 is 13 residues long. In DNA form, the CDR3 reads TGTGCCAGCAGCCAAGTGCCGGGAGGCGAGCAGTACTTC. It translates to CASSQVPGGEQYF.